This T cell receptor beta chain was sequenced for a study of circulating and synovial CD4+ cells in juvenile arthritis. The germline CDR1 and CDR2 sequences are SGHVS and FQNEAQ. CDR3 length equals 14 residues. V gave up 0 bases and J gave up 6 bases, with 11 bases separating them. Donors were patients with active juvenile idiopathic arthritis. Here immunoSEQ multiplex PCR was the method, and the copy in TCRdb shows in-frame clones only, minus some. The sample lists a few thousand clones, about 88% occurring once. This sequence was found in a human donor with juvenile idiopathic arthritis. The chain carries TRBV7-8 and TRBJ1-1; no clear D gene. The sequencing sample was made of HLA-DR+ CD4+ T cells from blood. Indicated subset: circulating pathogenic-like lymphocytes, sorted as HLA-DR+CD14-CD3+CD4+CD25low/- blood T cells. The CDR3 region has the DNA TGTGCCAGCAGCTTAGCTGGAAGGAGCGCTGAAGCTTTCTTT. Its protein product is CASSLAGRSAEAFF.